These T cell receptor beta chains were read from a single sample in a study of blood T cell repertoires in COVID-19. The protocol was immunoSEQ multiplex PCR, while the TCRdb copy is restricted to in-frame clones and leaves out a portion. The sample consists of 110,000 or so clones, approximately 84% of them appearing once. What was sequenced was peripheral blood. Every receptor here comes from a man aged 40-49 years with acute or convalescent COVID-19. Each CDR3 is given without its conserved first and last residue. Clone sizes are given selectively: once, few, many, or a class where the clone is expanded.

size	V	J	CDR3
NA	TRBV11-2	TRBJ1-1	ASSLDIDTEAF
NA	TRBV18	TRBJ2-5	ASSPGGRGETQY
NA	TRBV11-2	TRBJ2-1	ASSSQATPNEQF
NA	TRBV29-1	TRBJ1-1	SALNFDTEAF
once	TRBV2	TRBJ2-2	ARQGRANTGELF
NA	TRBV27	TRBJ1-5	ASQGREILAQH
once	TRBV7-9	TRBJ1-2	ASSSGQVVYGYT
once	TRBV7-2	TRBJ1-1	ASRLTANTEAF
NA	TRBV27	TRBJ2-7	ASSLFRQNYEQY
NA	TRBV7-9	TRBJ1-1	ASSRIPGLEAF
NA	TRBV11-3	TRBJ2-2	ASSPGGGQTNTGELF
NA	TRBV3-1/TRBV3-2	TRBJ2-3	ASSQVRLVSTSTDTQY
once	TRBV3-1/TRBV3-2	TRBJ1-6	ASSPRGDPLH
NA	TRBV5-1	TRBJ2-1	ASNLGTQYNEQF
NA	TRBV7-9	TRBJ1-2	ASSLESGGYT
NA	TRBV5-1	TRBJ1-1	ASRSMRTGDNEAF
NA	TRBV9	TRBJ2-3	ASSERTGGTDTQY
NA	TRBV10-3	TRBJ1-2	AISESGVGYGYT
NA	TRBV12-3/TRBV12-4	TRBJ2-7	ASSKISYEQY
NA	TRBV6-2/TRBV6-3	TRBJ2-7	ASSYRQGYEQY
NA	TRBV28	TRBJ1-2	ASSKMDRVRGYT
NA	TRBV13	TRBJ1-4	ASSFAGQGREKLF
once	TRBV5-3	TRBJ2-1	AIKAGVMYNEQF
once	TRBV11-2	TRBJ1-2	ASSFRTRDRVNFHGYT
once	TRBV3-1/TRBV3-2	TRBJ2-7	ASSQDYRGLEQY
NA	TRBV7-3	TRBJ2-3	ASSLGSLVTDTQY
NA	TRBV3-1/TRBV3-2	TRBJ1-3	ASSRGFGGNTIY
NA	TRBV6-5	TRBJ1-6	ASSLGSSYNSPLH
NA	TRBV18	TRBJ2-6	ASSLKGQGSSGANVLT
NA	TRBV6-1	TRBJ1-5	ASREDERDRPQH
NA	TRBV2	TRBJ2-1	ASSFSFLYNEQF
NA	TRBV29-1	TRBJ1-5	SVARGSNQPQH
NA	TRBV7-9	TRBJ2-1	ASSLGGSYNEQF
NA	TRBV9	TRBJ2-3	ASSVGGATSTDTQY
NA	TRBV6-1	TRBJ2-3	ASSDRGLLDTQY
NA	TRBV7-9	TRBJ1-1	ASSSGVGYAF
NA	TRBV30	TRBJ2-3	AWTLAGTSPDTQY
NA	TRBV12-3/TRBV12-4	TRBJ1-1	ASSLQGSSEAF
NA	TRBV5-8	TRBJ1-6	ASRPSGGYNSPLH
NA	TRBV13	TRBJ2-1	ASSLGRLARHNEQF
NA	TRBV24-1	TRBJ1-1	ATSDAAGTGGGRAF
NA	TRBV10-2	TRBJ1-3	ASRITGSSGNTIY
once	TRBV5-1	TRBJ1-4	ASSPQGPNEKLF
NA	TRBV14	TRBJ2-3	ASSQWVGGSDTQY
NA	TRBV6-1	TRBJ2-7	ASSEPQGFPNEQY
NA	TRBV5-5	TRBJ2-3	ASSLATDTQY
few	TRBV6-5	TRBJ1-6	ASSSDRINSPLH
NA	TRBV20-1	TRBJ2-7	SVSNGDEQY
NA	TRBV6-5	TRBJ1-2	ASSRDSNYGYT
NA	TRBV12-5	TRBJ2-1	ASGLPGGGEQF
NA	TRBV5-6	TRBJ1-2	ASSLTGKRGYT
NA	TRBV24-1	TRBJ1-1	ATSDPGLGTEAF
NA	TRBV6-5	TRBJ2-7	ASTRTGTGIYEQY
NA	TRBV15	TRBJ2-2	ATSSPYTGELF
NA	TRBV7-2	TRBJ2-3	ASSLDWSTDTQY
NA	TRBV19	TRBJ2-7	ASSPDRARFYEQY
NA	TRBV27	TRBJ1-5	ASSSSSNQPQH
NA	TRBV7-9	TRBJ1-1	ASSLTGLNTEAF
NA	TRBV11-2	TRBJ2-2	ASSVTGGYTGELF
NA	TRBV19	TRBJ2-2	ASKFQVLGTGELF